Following are 31 T cell receptor beta chains from one sample sequenced in a study of cytomegalovirus exposure and HLA in healthy donors. Libraries were prepared by immunoSEQ multiplex PCR; TCRdb keeps only in-frame clonotypes and omits some of them. This table holds about 220,000 clones, roughly 89% found once. The sequenced sample was PBMCs. Receptors were obtained from a man aged 18 to 30 in good health and CMV-seronegative.

The chain joins TRBV2 to TRBJ2-2; D ambiguous. The length of the CDR3 is 13 residues. V was cut by 3 bases and J by 6 bases, with 8 bases left in between. Germline V lookup: CDR1 SNHLY, CDR2 FYNNEI. In nucleotides, the CDR3 is TGTGCCAGCAGTGATAAAATAGCCGGGGAGCTGTTTTTT. This encodes CASSDKIAGELFF.

This rearrangement joins TRBV27 to TRBJ2-7, with TRBD1 identical over 9 bases. V dropped 3 bases and J dropped 2; count of bases not matched to a gene: 8. Germline assignment: CDR1 MNHEY and CDR2 SMNVEV (reference sequence). This CDR3 region has 16 residues. In nucleotides, the CDR3 is TGTGCCAGCAGTTTTTTGCTGGGACAGGGAGCCTACGAGCAGTACTTC. Translation: CASSFLLGQGAYEQYF.

V gene TRBV11-2 combines with J gene TRBJ1-1; possibly TRBD1 for D (6 bases). The ends were cut back, 0 bases at V and 11 bases at J, with 13 bases in the middle. The CDR3 is made up of 13 amino acids. Germline V CDR1 and CDR2: SGHAT, FQNNGV. In DNA, the CDR3 is TGTGCCAGCAGCTTAGATAGGGGGGGGCAGGCTTTCTTT. Translated: CASSLDRGGQAFF.

A single count supports this clone. The V and J genes are TRBV28 and TRBJ2-3; weak D call: TRBD2 (5 bases). With 5 bases removed from V and 4 bases from J, the gap between germline ends came to 13 bases. The CDR3 extends over 14 amino acids. Germline lookup yields CDR1 MDHEN and CDR2 SYDVKM. The CDR3 protein is CASSPPGSSDTQYF. CDR3 nucleotides: TGTGCCAGCAGTCCACCGGGAAGTTCAGATACGCAGTATTTT. The full variable domain, completed using reference TRBV28 and TRBJ2-3, is DVKVTQSSRYLVKRTGEKVFLECVQDMDHENMFWYRQDPGLGLRLIYFSYDVKMKEKGDIPEGYSVSREKKERFSLILESASTNQTSMYLCASSPPGSSDTQYFGPGTRLTVL.

The V and J genes are TRBV28 and TRBJ2-7; 7 bases are shared with TRBD2. The CDR3 has 13 amino acids. V was pared by 7 bases and J by 1 base, with 4 bases of the junction left unmatched. CDR1 and CDR2 (germline): MDHEN, SYDVKM. CDR3 region: CASTLGGSYEQYF. CDR3 coding DNA: TGTGCCAGCACCCTCGGGGGGTCCTACGAGCAGTACTTC.

This chain connects TRBV5-1 to TRBJ1-5; weak D call: TRBD1 (5 bases). The CDR3 length is 15 residues. Germline V gene lookup returns CDR1 SGHRS and CDR2 YFSETQ. Between the trimmed V and J ends, which lost 0 bases and 7 bases, there was a span of 14 bases. CDR3 in DNA: TGCGCCAGCAGCTTGGCGGGTCAGGGTGAACAGCCCCAGCATTTT. Its protein product is CASSLAGQGEQPQHF.

The chain employs TRBV2 and TRBJ1-3; D gene uncertain. Germline V lookup: CDR1 SNHLY, CDR2 FYNNEI. CDR3 length equals 13 residues. Trimming took 3 bases from V and 4 from J, leaving 7 bases between them. The CDR3 loop is CASSDGVGNTIYF. The CDR3 DNA follows: TGTGCCAGCAGTGACGGAGTAGGAAACACCATATATTTT.

The V gene is TRBV7-8, the J gene TRBJ2-7, with 11 bases aligning to TRBD1. There are 15 residues in the CDR3. J lost 2 bases, V lost 1 base, and 1 base had no gene match. Germline CDR1 is SGHVS and CDR2 is FQNEAQ. CDR3 amino acids: CASSLVGQGAYEQYF. The CDR3 DNA reads TGTGCCAGCAGCTTAGTGGGACAGGGGGCCTACGAGCAGTACTTC.

The chain joins TRBV28 to TRBJ2-7; D might be TRBD2 (6 bases). The CDR3 runs 17 residues. Germline V gives CDR1 MDHEN, CDR2 SYDVKM. Trimming cost V 5 bases and J 2 bases, with 22 bases left between them. This chain's CDR3 is CASSPVKFRDLAYEQYF. The DNA of the CDR3 is TGTGCCAGCAGTCCAGTTAAATTCCGGGACTTGGCCTACGAGCAGTACTTC.

V is TRBV19 and J is TRBJ2-7; 8 bases map to TRBD1. This CDR3 is 14 amino acids long. V was pared by 5 bases and J by 5 bases, with 8 bases of the junction left unmatched. The germline V gene has CDR1 LNHDA and CDR2 SQIVND (reference sequence). DNA for the CDR3: TGTGCCAGTAGTCCCAGACAGGGGTGGAACGAGCAGTACTTC. Translated, it gives CASSPRQGWNEQYF.

The V call is TRBV7-8, the J call TRBJ2-7; 7 bases align to TRBD2. The germline V gene has CDR1 SGHVS and CDR2 FQNEAQ. There are 14 residues in the CDR3. J gave up 2 bases and V 5 bases, and 6 bases lay outside the gene matches. CDR3 region: CASSARGRAYEQYF. CDR3 DNA sequence: TGTGCCAGCAGCGCTCGGGGGAGGGCCTACGAGCAGTACTTC.

V usage is TRBV9 and J usage is TRBJ2-5; 9 nucleotides agree with TRBD2. CDR3 length equals 17 residues. The germline CDR1 and CDR2 sequences are SGDLS and YYNGEE. The J segment lost 5 bases and the V segment lost 0 bases, leaving 11 bases of the junction unmatched. The CDR3 DNA follows: TGTGCCAGCAGCGTAGGTTTGGGGCTAGCGGGGTCGGAGACCCAGTACTTC. Encoded protein: CASSVGLGLAGSETQYF.

This clone has more than one count but fewer than ten. The chain joins TRBV27 to TRBJ1-2, with D uncertain. The CDR3 covers 13 residues. CDR1 is MNHEY and CDR2 is SMNVEV in the germline V gene (reference sequence). Trimming shortened V by 2 bases and J by 6 bases, and 10 bases separated the two germline ends. The CDR3 region has the DNA TGTGCCAGCAGTTTACGGGAGGGCCATGGCTACACCTTC. Translating it yields CASSLREGHGYTF.

The gene calls are TRBV2 and TRBJ1-3; weak D call: TRBD1 (5 bases). Germline CDR1 is SNHLY and CDR2 is FYNNEI. V lost 7 bases, J lost 4 bases, and 20 bases lay in between. The CDR3 is 16 residues long. CDR3 protein: CASNVAGPGSGNTIYF. Written as DNA, the CDR3 is TGTGCCAGCAATGTCGCCGGCCCAGGGTCCGGAAACACCATATATTTT. The complete variable domain, with remaining parts taken from reference TRBV2 and TRBJ1-3, reads EPEVTQTPSHQVTQMGQEVILRCVPISNHLYFYWYRQILGQKVEFLVSFYNNEISEKSEIFDDQFSVERPDGSNFTLKIRSTKLEDSAMYFCASNVAGPGSGNTIYFGEGSWLTVV.

This clone was recorded only once. The chain joins TRBV11-2 to TRBJ2-7, with a possible D match to TRBD1 (5 bases). The CDR3 is 15 residues long. The V end lost 1 base, the J end lost 3 bases, and 13 bases lay between the germline ends. The germline CDR1 and CDR2 sequences are SGHAT and FQNNGV. CDR3 in DNA: TGTGCCAGCAGCTTAGCGGGCGACAGTTACTACGAGCAGTACTTC. Translating gives CASSLAGDSYYEQYF. Supplemented by reference TRBV11-2 and TRBJ2-7, the full variable domain reads EAGVAQSPRYKIIEKRQSVAFWCNPISGHATLYWYQQILGQGPKLLIQFQNNGVVDDSQLPKDRFSAERLKGVDSTLKIQPAKLEDSAVYLCASSLAGDSYYEQYFGPGTRLTVT.

The genes are TRBV5-1 and TRBJ2-2; 8 bases line up with TRBD1. V shed 2 bases, J shed 3 bases, and the junction held 3 bases outside the gene matches. The CDR3 runs to 15 residues. Germline CDR1 and CDR2: SGHRS and YFSETQ. The CDR3 loop is CASSLGQGDTGELFF. The CDR3 DNA reads as TGCGCCAGCAGCTTAGGACAGGGCGACACCGGGGAGCTGTTTTTT.

CDR3 coding DNA: TGTGCCAGCAGCTTTTCGACTGGATCTGGGGCCAACGTCCTGACTTTC. It codes for CASSFSTGSGANVLTF. This sequence joins TRBV7-6 and TRBJ2-6, with D unclear. The CDR3 has 16 amino acids. Trimming took off 3 bases at V and 1 base at J, with 10 bases between the two ends. Germline V gene lookup returns CDR1 SGHVS and CDR2 FNYEAQ.

The chain combines TRBV27 with TRBJ1-2; TRBD1 matches 7 bases. The CDR3 contains 16 residues. The germline V gene encodes CDR1 MNHEY and CDR2 SMNVEV (reference sequence). The V gene end was trimmed by 3 bases and the J gene end by 8 bases; junction bases not matched to a gene: 15. CDR3 sequence (DNA): TGTGCCAGCAGTTTTTCACAGGCAGGGGGTGGCCGAGGCTACACCTTC. As protein: CASSFSQAGGGRGYTF.

V is TRBV28 and J is TRBJ2-7; 7 bases map to TRBD2. The CDR3 spans 14 residues. Germline values: CDR1 MDHEN, CDR2 SYDVKM. Trimming at V came to 2 bases and at J to 2 bases, leaving 3 bases not matched to a gene. CDR3 sequence: CASSLGLAAYEQYF. As DNA, the CDR3 is TGTGCCAGCAGTTTAGGGCTAGCGGCCTACGAGCAGTACTTC. The full variable domain, in which reference TRBV28 and TRBJ2-7 provide the parts outside the CDR3, is DVKVTQSSRYLVKRTGEKVFLECVQDMDHENMFWYRQDPGLGLRLIYFSYDVKMKEKGDIPEGYSVSREKKERFSLILESASTNQTSMYLCASSLGLAAYEQYFGPGTRLTVT.

The chain joins TRBV11-2 to TRBJ2-6; D ambiguous. The ends were cut back, 4 bases at V and 2 bases at J, with 9 bases in the middle. The CDR3 loop spans 15 amino acids. CDR1 is SGHAT and CDR2 is FQNNGV in the germline V gene. CDR3 in amino acids: CASSSQLAGANVLTF. For the CDR3, the DNA is TGTGCCAGCAGCTCTCAACTCGCTGGGGCCAACGTCCTGACTTTC.

The rearrangement joins TRBV7-2 to TRBJ2-7, with 14 positions matching TRBD2. The CDR3 is made up of 18 amino acids. With V trimmed by 2 bases and J by 1 base, 7 bases remained unmatched. Per the germline V gene, CDR1 is SGHTA and CDR2 is FQGNSA. The CDR3 reads CASSLYRLAGGISYEQYF. The CDR3 DNA sequence: TGTGCCAGCAGCTTATATCGACTAGCGGGAGGGATATCCTACGAGCAGTACTTC.

The chain has TRBV9 and TRBJ2-2; D call uncertain. V gave up 1 base and J gave up 2 bases, with 18 bases separating them. The CDR3 length is 18 residues. Germline lookup yields CDR1 SGDLS and CDR2 YYNGEE. In DNA, the CDR3 is TGTGCCAGCAGCGTAACGGTTTATAAGGAGCGAAACACCGGGGAGCTGTTTTTT. Its protein product is CASSVTVYKERNTGELFF.

CDR3 loop: CSAYGGAEGANVLTF. DNA of the CDR3: TGCAGCGCCTACGGGGGGGCCGAAGGGGCCAACGTCCTGACTTTC. V gene TRBV29-1 combines with J gene TRBJ2-6, with TRBD2 identical over 8 bases. The CDR3 runs to 15 residues. The J segment lost 4 bases and the V segment lost 7 bases, leaving 9 bases of the junction unmatched. From germline, CDR1 is SQVTM and CDR2 ANQGSEA.

The V and J genes are TRBV7-8 and TRBJ1-2, with TRBD1 matching over 8 bases. This CDR3 is 18 amino acids long. The germline V gene has CDR1 SGHVS and CDR2 FQNEAQ. The junction had 14 bases not matched to a gene; V was cut back by 1 base and J by 4 bases. As DNA, the CDR3 is TGTGCCAGCAGCTTAGTCCCAAAGACAGGGGCTCCCGGCTATGGCTACACCTTC. Amino acid sequence: CASSLVPKTGAPGYGYTF.

V is TRBV28 and J is TRBJ1-5; D gene uncertain. CDR3 length: 15 residues. The germline V and J ends were trimmed by 4 bases and 4 bases, with 14 bases remaining between them. Germline V gene lookup returns CDR1 MDHEN and CDR2 SYDVKM. This CDR3 is CASSSGQAGNQPQHF. CDR3 DNA sequence: TGTGCCAGCAGTTCTGGGCAGGCCGGTAATCAGCCCCAGCATTTT.

This clone was seen only once. This chain uses TRBV19 with TRBJ1-1; a weak D match, TRBD1 (5 bases). This CDR3 contains 15 residues. Germline CDR1 and CDR2: LNHDA and SQIVND (reference sequence). The V gene lost 7 bases and the J gene lost 3 bases, with 18 bases spanning the gap. CDR3 loop: CASTLGVGPDTEAFF. DNA of the CDR3: TGTGCCAGTACTCTTGGTGTGGGGCCCGACACTGAAGCTTTCTTT.

The rearrangement joins TRBV18 to TRBJ2-1, with a possible D match to TRBD2 (6 bases). The CDR3 covers 14 residues. The V gene's germline CDR1 is KGHSH and CDR2 LQKENI. Trimming took 6 bases from V and 6 from J, leaving 15 bases between them. CDR3 in amino acids: CASSPLGGFNEQFF. DNA of the CDR3: TGTGCCAGCTCCCCTCTCGGGGGATTCAATGAGCAGTTCTTC.

This clone was detected only once. The chain couples TRBV4-3 to TRBJ2-5; 9 bases are shared with TRBD2. CDR3 length: 19 residues. Germline lookup yields CDR1 LGHNA and CDR2 YSLEER. V was pared by 0 bases and J by 4 bases, with 15 bases of the junction left unmatched. The DNA for the CDR3 is TGCGCCAGCAGCCAAGAAAGTCCTTTTGGCGGGGGGGCCGTAGAGACCCAGTACTTC. Translated: CASSQESPFGGGAVETQYF.

The gene calls are TRBV7-8 and TRBJ2-1; a weak D match, TRBD1 (6 bases). This CDR3 region has 15 residues. Per germline, CDR1 SGHVS and CDR2 FQNEAQ. Deletions cut 2 bases from V and 5 bases from J, with 13 bases between. This chain's CDR3 is CASSLRRTVHNEQFF. CDR3 bases: TGTGCCAGCAGCTTACGGCGGACAGTCCACAATGAGCAGTTCTTC. Variable domain in full (rest from reference TRBV7-8 and TRBJ2-1): GAGVSQSPRYKVAKRGQDVALRCDPISGHVSLFWYQQALGQGPEFLTYFQNEAQLDKSGLPSDRFFAERPEGSVSTLKIQRTQQEDSAVYLCASSLRRTVHNEQFFGPGTRLTVL.

V and J are TRBV7-9 and TRBJ2-1; D not resolved. The CDR3 has 12 amino acids. CDR1 and CDR2 (germline): SEHNR, FQNEAQ (reference sequence). Trimming took 3 bases from V and 9 from J, leaving 9 bases between them. In DNA, the CDR3 is TGTGCCAGCAGCTTTAGTTTTGGTGAGCAGTTCTTC. This encodes CASSFSFGEQFF.

This rearrangement joins TRBV28 to TRBJ2-3, with 9 bases that match TRBD1. Germline CDR1 MDHEN, CDR2 SYDVKM. The J segment lost 5 bases and the V segment lost 5 bases, leaving 8 bases of the junction unmatched. This CDR3 spans 15 amino acids. The CDR3 spells CASSLRQGGGDTQYF. The CDR3 coding sequence is TGTGCCAGCAGTCTCCGACAGGGGGGGGGAGATACGCAGTATTTT.